This TCR beta chain was sequenced in a study of identical twins (dated by TCRdb to the mid-2010s). Regarding the complete study: To test whether fetal clonotypes persist, this study deep-sequenced TCR alpha and beta repertoires from monozygotic twins, from unrelated adults of various ages, and from cord blood. Replicate twin experiments were performed at different times using different library preparation protocols to rule out contamination.

Here is what the overall study found, with its caveats: Invariant T cells such as MAIT and iNKT could partly confound zero-insertion analyses, although diverse VJ usage argued against such confounding for most clonotypes. Compared with coincidental sharing between unrelated individuals, out-of-frame TCR alpha sequences shared between twins had an excess of sequences with low generation probability. In monozygotic twins, recombination models systematically underestimated out-of-frame TCR alpha sharing, but the models matched the sharing seen between unrelated individuals. Because the same donors could not be followed over many years, the conclusions relied on cross-sectional statistical analysis. Fewer insertions were carried by abundant cord blood beta clonotypes, a similar but weaker trend appeared in young adult naive repertoires, and no such trend appeared in memory repertoires. A weaker excess of twin sharing was found in beta out-of-frame sequences because the signal-to-noise ratio was lowered by fewer shared sequences.

As to this clonotype: No antigen is known for it. Per-base qualities were not stored, and no clone one base away is much larger.

The method was 5' RACE. The run used an Illumina HiSeq 2000. A universal primer binding site was added through template switching, and the final cDNA carried a unique molecular identifier so that TCR cDNA molecules could be counted accurately. Specific primers in the conserved constant-segment region were used to synthesize first-strand cDNA for the TCR alpha and beta chains. To control for contamination, every cDNA library was double barcoded, receiving both a SMART-Mk sample barcode and Illumina barcodes. TruSeq adapter sequences and Illumina sample barcodes were added in two successive PCR steps. The TCR alpha and beta cDNA libraries were sequenced on the Illumina HiSeq platform using custom primers. Per the original workflow: Raw reads were processed with MiGEC to extract unique molecular identifiers, and MiXCR was used to determine CDR3 positions. Recombination models were inferred per individual with the repgenHMM and IGoR tools using an EM algorithm. The tcR package in R was used for shared clonotype analysis, with sharing normalized by the product of cloneset sizes. To study raw recombination without the effects of thymic and clonal selection, out-of-frame nonproductive sequences were analyzed. TCRdb applied fastp at Q25 and MiXCR to the public reads, then kept only in-frame beta chains. One record per CDR3 amino acid sequence lists the most common genes and DNA. The V and J calls and clone size are TCRdb's, not the authors'. The sample table holds about 900,000 distinct CDR3 sequences, of which about 12% were seen once. Of the sample, roughly 1.5% is held by the ten largest clones.

The CDR3, cysteine through phenylalanine, is 16 amino acids long. The DNA shown is the 48-base CDR3, in frame from base 1. V lost 4 bases and J lost 2 bases, and the count of bases not matched to a germline gene is 9. CDR1 and CDR2 are read off the germline V gene (reference sequence) as SGHKS and YYEKEE. Every donor was a healthy Caucasian. The twin cohort consisted of three pairs of female monozygotic twins, all aged roughly 18 to 30 years. RNA for TCR libraries was isolated from peripheral blood mononuclear cells. The data also belong to a second study, concerning yellow fever vaccine responses in identical twins. Taken from the second paper: According to the authors, the vaccine-induced T cell response in identical twins seemed to be partly convergent and partly specific to each individual. In identical twins, the study followed T cell clones that responded to the vaccine with precision.

Sequences were obtained from PBMCs. The sequence derives from a woman between 18 and 29 years old in good health. The rearrangement joined TRBV5-5 to TRBJ2-5; TRBD2 fits 9 bases in the junction. The nucleotides are TGTGCCAGCAGCCGGGCGGGAGGGGCAAAGCAAGAGACCCAGTACTTC. This yields the protein CASSRAGGAKQETQYF. The full variable domain, completed from the reference TRBV5-5 and TRBJ2-5 proteins outside the CDR3, reads DAGVTQSPTHLIKTRGQQVTLRCSPISGHKSVSWYQQVLGQGPQFIFQYYEKEERGRGNFPDRFSARQFPNYSSELNVNALLLGDSALYLCASSRAGGAKQETQYFGPGTRLLVL.